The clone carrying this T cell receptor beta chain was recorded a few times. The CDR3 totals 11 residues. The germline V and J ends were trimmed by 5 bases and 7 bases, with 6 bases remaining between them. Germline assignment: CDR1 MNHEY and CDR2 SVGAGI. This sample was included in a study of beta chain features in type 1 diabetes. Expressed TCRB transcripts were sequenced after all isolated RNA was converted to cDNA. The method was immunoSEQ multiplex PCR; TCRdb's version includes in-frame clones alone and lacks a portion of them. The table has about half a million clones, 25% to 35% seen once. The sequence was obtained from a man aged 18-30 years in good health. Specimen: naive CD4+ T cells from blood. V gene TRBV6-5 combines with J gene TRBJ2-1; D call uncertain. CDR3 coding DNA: TGTGCCAGCAGTCGTCAAAATGAGCAGTTCTTC. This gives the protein CASSRQNEQFF.